This TCR beta chain was captured in a study of cytomegalovirus exposure and HLA in healthy donors. The CDR3 consists of 14 residues. J gave up 7 bases and V 3 bases, and 5 bases lay outside the gene matches. Germline V gene data show CDR1 as SEHNR and CDR2 as FQNEAQ (reference sequence). A multiplex PCR was run with 60 Vbeta primers and 13 Jbeta primers. The repertoire was sequenced with immunoSEQ multiplex PCR; TCRdb's copy has only in-frame clones and lacks some. The sample consists of about 160,000 clones, roughly 85% of them appearing once. The sequence was collected from a young man in good health and CMV-seropositive. The sequenced material came from PBMCs. The chain couples TRBV7-9 to TRBJ2-1, with 8 bases lining up with TRBD2. The CDR3 coding sequence is TGTGCCAGCAGCTTCGGGGGGGCCGGGAATGAGCAGTTCTTC. Translating gives CASSFGGAGNEQFF.